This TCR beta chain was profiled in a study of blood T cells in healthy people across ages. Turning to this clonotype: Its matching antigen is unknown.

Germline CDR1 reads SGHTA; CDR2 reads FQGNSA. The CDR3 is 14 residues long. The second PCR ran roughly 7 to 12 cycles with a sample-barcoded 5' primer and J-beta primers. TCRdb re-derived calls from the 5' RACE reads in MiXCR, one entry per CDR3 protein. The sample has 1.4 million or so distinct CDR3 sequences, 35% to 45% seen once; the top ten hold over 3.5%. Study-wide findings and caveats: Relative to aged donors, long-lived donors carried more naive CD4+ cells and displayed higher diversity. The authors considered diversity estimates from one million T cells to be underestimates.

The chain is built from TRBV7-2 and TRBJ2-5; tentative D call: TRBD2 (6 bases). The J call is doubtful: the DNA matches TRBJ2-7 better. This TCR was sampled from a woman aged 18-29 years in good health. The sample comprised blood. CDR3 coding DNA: TGTGCCAGCAGCTGGGGACTGGGGATGGACGAGCAGTACTTC. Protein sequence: CASSWGLGMDEQYF.